This entry concerns a single TCR beta chain. Its antigen remains unknown. Germline V gene data show CDR1 as ENHRY and CDR2 as SYGVKD. The trim removed 10 bases at V and 0 bases at J, leaving 3 bases unmatched. The CDR3 consists of 13 residues. The PCR primers covered 54 TRBV and 13 TRBJ segments. Method: immunoSEQ multiplex PCR; TCRdb's copy keeps in-frame clones and lacks some. In the table there are approximately 100,000 clones, roughly nine tenths of which are singletons. These data belong to a study of T cell repertoires and HLA-DP antigens. The chain uses TRBV10-3 and TRBJ2-1; TRBD1 matches 7 bases. This sequence was found in a man between 50 and 59 years old in good health and CMV-seronegative. Sequenced material: CD4+ T cells from PBMCs. CDR3 region: CANRDSSYNEQFF. The CDR3 DNA sequence: TGTGCCAACCGGGACAGCTCCTACAATGAGCAGTTCTTC.